This T cell receptor beta chain was obtained from a study of glioma-infiltrating T cells after dendritic cell vaccination. Across the whole study: Dendritic cell vaccination trial patients had either newly diagnosed or recurrent glioblastoma. Patients received autologous tumor lysate-pulsed dendritic cell vaccination between about 2003 and 2013.

Generated by immunoSEQ multiplex PCR, the TCRdb table keeps only in-frame clones and is missing some. The sample consists of roughly 100,000 clones, over 65% of them appearing once. The sample holds a few counts of this clone. Its antigen is as yet unknown. The CDR3 contains 15 residues. Trimming at V came to 3 bases and at J to 4 bases, leaving 4 bases not matched to a gene. CDR1 is LNHDA, CDR2 SQIVND, per germline (reference sequence). Study conclusions and caveats: No direct clonality-survival link was found; a diverse polyclonal response may matter. Higher pretreatment TIL content predicted longer progression-free time and survival.

This clonotype was sampled from a human donor with glioblastoma. The sample consisted of blood, taken before dendritic cell vaccination. This chain joins TRBV19 and TRBJ2-3; 10 bases fit TRBD1. CDR3 in amino acids: CASSIGTGASDTQYF. CDR3 nucleotides: TGTGCCAGTAGTATTGGGACAGGGGCGTCAGATACGCAGTATTTT.